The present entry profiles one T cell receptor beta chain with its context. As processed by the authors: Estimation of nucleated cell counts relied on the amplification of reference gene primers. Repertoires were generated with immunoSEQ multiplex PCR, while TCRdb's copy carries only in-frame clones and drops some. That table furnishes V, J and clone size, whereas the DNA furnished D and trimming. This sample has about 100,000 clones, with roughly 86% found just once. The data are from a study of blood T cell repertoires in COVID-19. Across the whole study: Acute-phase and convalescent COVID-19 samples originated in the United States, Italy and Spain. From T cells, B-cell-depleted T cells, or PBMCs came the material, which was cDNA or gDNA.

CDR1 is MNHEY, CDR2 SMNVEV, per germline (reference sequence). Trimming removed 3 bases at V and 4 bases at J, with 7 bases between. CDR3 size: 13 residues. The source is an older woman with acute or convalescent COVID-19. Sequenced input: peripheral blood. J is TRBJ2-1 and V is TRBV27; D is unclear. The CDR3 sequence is CASSFDSYNEQFF. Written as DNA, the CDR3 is TGTGCCAGCAGTTTCGACTCTTACAATGAGCAGTTCTTC.